The 4 T cell receptor beta chains presented below share a single source sample, sequenced in a study of technical replicates of blood from several donors. TCRdb's table, derived via immunoSEQ multiplex PCR, lists solely in-frame clones and lacks some. The sample gives 84,000 or so clones, about 92% of which show up once; about 0.23% is in the top ten. Sequencing was carried out using T cells isolated from PBMCs. These TCRs come from a human donor in good health.

The chain links TRBV9 to TRBJ2-1; TRBD2 is a possible D gene (6 bases). Per germline, CDR1 SGDLS and CDR2 YYNGEE. Trimming stripped 4 bases from V and 4 bases from J, with 12 bases between. The CDR3 runs 14 residues. CDR3 coding DNA: TGTGCCAGCAGCTTGCTGGGGGGATACAATGAGCAGTTCTTC. Amino acids: CASSLLGGYNEQFF.

This rearrangement joins TRBV14 to TRBJ2-3; tentatively, D is TRBD2 (6 bases). CDR3 length equals 15 residues. Germline V lookup: CDR1 SGHDN, CDR2 FVKESK. Trimming pared 4 bases from V and 3 bases from J, leaving 14 bases between. The CDR3 reads CASSRSGGRTDTQYF. Here the CDR3 DNA reads TGTGCCAGCAGCCGGTCTGGGGGGAGGACAGATACGCAGTATTTT.

This sequence joins TRBV11-2 and TRBJ2-1, with 8 bases identical to TRBD2. This CDR3 contains 12 residues. The trim removed 5 bases at V and 8 bases at J, leaving 2 bases unmatched. Germline V gene sequence: CDR1 SGHAT, CDR2 FQNNGV. CDR3 sequence: CASSGTSYEQFF. In DNA form, the CDR3 reads TGTGCCAGCAGCGGGACTAGTTATGAGCAGTTCTTC.

This rearrangement joins TRBV28 to TRBJ2-1; 11 bases align to TRBD2. CDR1 MDHEN and CDR2 SYDVKM come from the germline V gene. Trimming cost V 6 bases and J 4 bases; bases outside gene matches: 8. The CDR3 consists of 16 residues. CDR3 protein: CASRAGLAETYNEQFF. In nucleotides, the CDR3 is TGTGCCAGCAGGGCGGGACTAGCGGAGACTTACAATGAGCAGTTCTTC.